The source of this TCR beta chain is a study of T-cell reconstitution after alpha-beta-depleted transplantation in children. The germline V gene encodes CDR1 SQVTM and CDR2 ANQGSEA. V was clipped by 1 base and J by 2 bases, with 5 bases between them. This CDR3 has 13 residues. Many counts were recorded for this clonotype. Its specificity is unknown. Unique molecular identifiers were incorporated during preparation of the TCRbeta library. TCRdb fed the PCR reads into MiXCR, producing one record per CDR3 protein. The sample lists about 110,000 distinct CDR3 sequences, 5% to 8% seen once, with roughly 24% in the top ten. Study results and caveats: After one year, T-cell counts and TCRbeta diversity mostly came from new T cells.

The source is a male patient aged 2 to 9 who had a stem cell transplant for acute lymphoblastic leukemia, so the T cells may come from the graft donor. The V gene is TRBV29-1, the J gene TRBJ2-2, with D uncertain. Sequences were derived from PBMCs, mostly from graft donor cells, sampled 360 days after TCRalphabeta/CD19-depleted stem cell transplant. CDR3 coding DNA: TGCAGCGTTGAAGTGGTAAACACCGGGGAGCTGTTTTTT. This codes for CSVEVVNTGELFF.